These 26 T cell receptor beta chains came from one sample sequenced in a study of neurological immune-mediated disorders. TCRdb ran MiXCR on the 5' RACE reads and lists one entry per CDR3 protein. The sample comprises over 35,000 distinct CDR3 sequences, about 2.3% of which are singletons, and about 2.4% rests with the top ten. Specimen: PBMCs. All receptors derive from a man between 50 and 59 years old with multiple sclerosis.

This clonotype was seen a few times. The CDR3 loop is CASSLPGSGNTIYF. As DNA, the CDR3 is TGTGCCAGCAGTCTTCCGGGGTCTGGAAACACCATATATTTT. This chain joins TRBV5-6 and TRBJ1-3; no clear D. This CDR3 has 14 residues. The germline V and J ends were trimmed by 5 bases and 1 base, with 10 bases remaining between them. Germline V gene sequence: CDR1 SGHDT, CDR2 YYEEEE.

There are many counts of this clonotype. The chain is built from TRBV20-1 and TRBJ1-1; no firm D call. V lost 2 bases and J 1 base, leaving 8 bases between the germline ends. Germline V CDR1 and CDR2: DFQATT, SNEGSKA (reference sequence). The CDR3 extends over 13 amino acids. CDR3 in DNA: TGCAGTGCTAGAAATCGGCAGAACACTGAAGCTTTCTTT. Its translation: CSARNRQNTEAFF.

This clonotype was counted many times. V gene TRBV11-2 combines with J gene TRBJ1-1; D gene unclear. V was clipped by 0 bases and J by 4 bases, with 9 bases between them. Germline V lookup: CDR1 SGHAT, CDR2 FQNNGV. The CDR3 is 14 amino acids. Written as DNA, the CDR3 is TGTGCCAGCAGCTTAGAAGTGAAGGTCACTGAAGCTTTCTTT. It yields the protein CASSLEVKVTEAFF. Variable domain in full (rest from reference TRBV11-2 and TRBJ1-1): EAGVAQSPRYKIIEKRQSVAFWCNPISGHATLYWYQQILGQGPKLLIQFQNNGVVDDSQLPKDRFSAERLKGVDSTLKIQPAKLEDSAVYLCASSLEVKVTEAFFGQGTRLTVV.

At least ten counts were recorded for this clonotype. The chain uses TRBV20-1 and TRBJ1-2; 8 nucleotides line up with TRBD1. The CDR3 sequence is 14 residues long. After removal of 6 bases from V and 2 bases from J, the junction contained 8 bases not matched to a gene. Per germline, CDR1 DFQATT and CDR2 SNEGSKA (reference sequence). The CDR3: CSAAPDRVNYGYTF. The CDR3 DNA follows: TGCAGTGCCGCCCCGGACAGGGTAAACTATGGCTACACCTTC.

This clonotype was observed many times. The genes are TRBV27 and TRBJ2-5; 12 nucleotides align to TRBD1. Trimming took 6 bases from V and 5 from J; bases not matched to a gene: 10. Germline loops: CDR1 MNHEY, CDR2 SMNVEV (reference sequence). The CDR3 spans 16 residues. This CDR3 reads CASSKSGTGGRETQYF. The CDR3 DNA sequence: TGTGCCAGCAGCAAATCCGGGACAGGGGGCCGGGAGACCCAGTACTTC.

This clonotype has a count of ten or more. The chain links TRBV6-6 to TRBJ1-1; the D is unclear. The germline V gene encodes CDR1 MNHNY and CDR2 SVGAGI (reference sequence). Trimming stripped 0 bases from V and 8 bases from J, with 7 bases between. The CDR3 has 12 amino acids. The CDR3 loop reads CASSYSITEAFF. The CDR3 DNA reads TGTGCCAGCAGTTACTCTATCACCGAAGCTTTCTTT.

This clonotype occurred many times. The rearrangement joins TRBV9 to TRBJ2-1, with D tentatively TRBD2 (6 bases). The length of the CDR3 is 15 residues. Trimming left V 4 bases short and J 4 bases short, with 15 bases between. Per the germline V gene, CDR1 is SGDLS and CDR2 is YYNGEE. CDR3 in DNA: TGTGCCAGCAGCCCCCGGAGGGTATCGTACAATGAGCAGTTCTTC. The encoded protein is CASSPRRVSYNEQFF.

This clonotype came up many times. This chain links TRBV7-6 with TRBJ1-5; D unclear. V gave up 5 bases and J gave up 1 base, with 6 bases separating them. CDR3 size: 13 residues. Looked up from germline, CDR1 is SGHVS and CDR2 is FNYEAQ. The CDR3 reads CASSPTSNQPQHF. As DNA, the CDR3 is TGTGCCAGCAGCCCGACGAGCAATCAGCCCCAGCATTTT.

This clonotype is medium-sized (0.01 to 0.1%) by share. The CDR3 reads CSAPLGAPDTQYF. Here the CDR3 DNA reads TGCAGTGCCCCCCTAGGGGCCCCAGATACGCAGTATTTT. V and J are TRBV20-1 and TRBJ2-3; perhaps TRBD1 as D (5 bases). The CDR3 is made up of 13 amino acids. Trimming stripped 6 bases from V and 4 bases from J, with 14 bases between. Germline values: CDR1 DFQATT, CDR2 SNEGSKA (reference sequence).

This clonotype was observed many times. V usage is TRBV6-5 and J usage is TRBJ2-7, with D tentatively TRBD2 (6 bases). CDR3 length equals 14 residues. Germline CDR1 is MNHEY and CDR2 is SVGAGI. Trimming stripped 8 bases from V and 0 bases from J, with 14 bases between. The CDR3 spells CASYPRGSSYEQYF. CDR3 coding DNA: TGTGCCAGCTACCCGCGGGGTAGCTCCTACGAGCAGTACTTC.

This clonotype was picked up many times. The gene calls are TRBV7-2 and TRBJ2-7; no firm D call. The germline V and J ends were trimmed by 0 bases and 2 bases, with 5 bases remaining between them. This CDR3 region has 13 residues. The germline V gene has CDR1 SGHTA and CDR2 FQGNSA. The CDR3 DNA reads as TGTGCCAGCAGCTTAGCGGAGACCTACGAGCAGTACTTC. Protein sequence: CASSLAETYEQYF.

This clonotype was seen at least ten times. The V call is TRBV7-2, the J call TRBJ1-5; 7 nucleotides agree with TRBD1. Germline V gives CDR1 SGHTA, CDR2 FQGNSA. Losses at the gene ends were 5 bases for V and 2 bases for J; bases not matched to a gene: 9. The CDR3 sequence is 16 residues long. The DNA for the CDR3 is TGTGCCAGCAGCGTGAGAGGGGGCACGGGCAATCAGCCCCAGCATTTT. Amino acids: CASSVRGGTGNQPQHF.

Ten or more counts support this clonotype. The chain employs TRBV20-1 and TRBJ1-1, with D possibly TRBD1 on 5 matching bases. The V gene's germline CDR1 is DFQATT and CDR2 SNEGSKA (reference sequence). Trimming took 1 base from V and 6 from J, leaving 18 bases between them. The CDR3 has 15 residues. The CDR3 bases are TGCAGTGCTAGAGGGCGCAGGGTGGTGGGCGCTGAAGCTTTCTTT. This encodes CSARGRRVVGAEAFF.

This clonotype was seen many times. The CDR3 sequence is CASSQGDSLSYEQYF. CDR3 DNA: TGCGCCAGCAGCCAAGGGGACAGCCTCTCCTACGAGCAGTACTTC. V is TRBV4-1 and J is TRBJ2-7, with 7 bases fitting TRBD1. J gave up 0 bases and V 1 base, and 3 bases lay outside the gene matches. The CDR3 loop spans 15 amino acids. CDR1 MGHRA and CDR2 YSYEKL come from the germline V gene.

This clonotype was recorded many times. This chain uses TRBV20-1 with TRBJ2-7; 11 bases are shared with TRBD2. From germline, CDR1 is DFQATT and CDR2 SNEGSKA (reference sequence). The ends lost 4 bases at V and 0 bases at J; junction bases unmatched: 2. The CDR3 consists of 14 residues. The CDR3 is CSATGLADSYEQYF. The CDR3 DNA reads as TGCAGTGCTACGGGACTAGCGGACTCCTACGAGCAGTACTTC.

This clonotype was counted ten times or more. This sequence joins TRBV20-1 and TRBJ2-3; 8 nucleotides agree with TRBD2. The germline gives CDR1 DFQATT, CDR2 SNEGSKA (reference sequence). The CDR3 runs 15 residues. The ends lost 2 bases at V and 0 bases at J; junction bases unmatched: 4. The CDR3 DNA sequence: TGCAGTGCTAGATCTAGCGGGCTGAGCACAGATACGCAGTATTTT. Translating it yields CSARSSGLSTDTQYF.

CDR3 loop: CASSSTGMYEQFF. CDR3 bases: TGTGCCAGCAGTTCAACAGGGATGTATGAGCAGTTCTTC. The rearrangement uses TRBV28 and TRBJ2-1; perhaps TRBD1 as D (6 bases). The CDR3 has 13 amino acids. Trimming cost V 4 bases and J 8 bases, with 12 bases left between them. Germline assignment: CDR1 MDHEN and CDR2 SYDVKM.

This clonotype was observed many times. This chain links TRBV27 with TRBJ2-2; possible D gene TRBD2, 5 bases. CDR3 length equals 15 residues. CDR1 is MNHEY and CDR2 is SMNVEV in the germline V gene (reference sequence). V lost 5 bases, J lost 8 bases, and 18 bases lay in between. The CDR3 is CASSRSGPRKGELFF. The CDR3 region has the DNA TGTGCCAGCAGTCGCAGCGGCCCCAGGAAGGGGGAGCTGTTTTTT.

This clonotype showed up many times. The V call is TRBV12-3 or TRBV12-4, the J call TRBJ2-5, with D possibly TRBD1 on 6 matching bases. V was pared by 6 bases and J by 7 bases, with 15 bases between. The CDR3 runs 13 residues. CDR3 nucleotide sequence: TGTGCCAGCAGCCTCAGACAGGCCGGGACCCAGTACTTC. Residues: CASSLRQAGTQYF.

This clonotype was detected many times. CDR3 DNA sequence: TGCAGTGCCAGGACACCCAGCACAGATACGCAGTATTTT. Encoded protein: CSARTPSTDTQYF. The J gene is TRBJ2-3, the V gene TRBV20-1; the D gene is possibly TRBD1 (5 bases). The CDR3 sequence is 13 residues long. V lost 6 bases and J lost 0, with 10 bases in between. Germline V gene lookup returns CDR1 DFQATT and CDR2 SNEGSKA (reference sequence).

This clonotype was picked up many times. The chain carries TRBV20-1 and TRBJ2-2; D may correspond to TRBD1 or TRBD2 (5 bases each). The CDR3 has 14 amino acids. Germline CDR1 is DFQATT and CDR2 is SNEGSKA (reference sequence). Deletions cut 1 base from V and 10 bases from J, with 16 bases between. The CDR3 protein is CSARGLRGREELFF. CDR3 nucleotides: TGCAGTGCTAGAGGGCTGAGGGGAAGAGAGGAGCTGTTTTTT.

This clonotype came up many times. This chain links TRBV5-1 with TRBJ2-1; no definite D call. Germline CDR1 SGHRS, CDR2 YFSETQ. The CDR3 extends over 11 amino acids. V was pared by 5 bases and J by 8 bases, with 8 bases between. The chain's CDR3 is CASRGGDEQFF. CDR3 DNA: TGCGCCAGCAGAGGCGGCGATGAGCAGTTCTTC.

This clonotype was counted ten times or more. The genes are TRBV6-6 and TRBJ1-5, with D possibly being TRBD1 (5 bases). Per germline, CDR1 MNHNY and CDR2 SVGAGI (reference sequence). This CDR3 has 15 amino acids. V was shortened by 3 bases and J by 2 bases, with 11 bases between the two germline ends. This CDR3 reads CASSYGLQGNQPQHF. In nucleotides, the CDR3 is TGTGCCAGCAGTTATGGTTTACAGGGCAATCAGCCCCAGCATTTT.

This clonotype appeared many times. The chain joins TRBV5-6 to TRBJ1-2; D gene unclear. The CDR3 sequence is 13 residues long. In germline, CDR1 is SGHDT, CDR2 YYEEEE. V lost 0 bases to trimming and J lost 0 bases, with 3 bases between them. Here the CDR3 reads CASSLAANYGYTF. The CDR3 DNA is TGTGCCAGCAGCTTGGCAGCTAACTATGGCTACACCTTC.

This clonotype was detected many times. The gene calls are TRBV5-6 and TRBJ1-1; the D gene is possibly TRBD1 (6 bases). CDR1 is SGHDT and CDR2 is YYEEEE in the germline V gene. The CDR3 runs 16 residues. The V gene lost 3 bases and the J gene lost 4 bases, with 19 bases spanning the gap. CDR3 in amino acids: CASSSPLTGLGTEAFF. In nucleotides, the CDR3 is TGTGCCAGCAGCTCGCCCCTTACAGGGCTTGGCACTGAAGCTTTCTTT.

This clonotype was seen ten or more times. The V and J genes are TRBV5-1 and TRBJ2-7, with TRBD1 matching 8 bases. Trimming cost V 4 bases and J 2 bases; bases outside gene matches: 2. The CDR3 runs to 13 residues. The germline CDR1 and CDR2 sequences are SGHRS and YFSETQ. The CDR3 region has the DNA TGCGCCAGCAGCAGGACAGGGCCCTACGAGCAGTACTTC. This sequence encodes CASSRTGPYEQYF.